These 29 T cell receptor beta chains share one sample of origin, sequenced in a study of molecular identifiers for immune sequencing clone quantification. TCRdb reanalysed the PCR reads using MiXCR and keeps one entry per CDR3 protein. There are around 100,000 distinct CDR3 sequences in the sample; around 37% occur only once, and approximately 9.8% lies in the top ten. Sequencing was done on a sample of naive CD8+ T cells from blood, with Jurkat cell RNA spiked in. Stated subset: FACS-sorted CD8+CD4-CCR7+CD45RA+ naive T cells. These receptors were obtained from a human donor in good health. Some libraries in this study had Jurkat cell RNA spiked in.

As to this clonotype: Mismatch with germline at one junction end may stem from a read error. V is TRBV12-3 or TRBV12-4 and J is TRBJ2-7; D may match TRBD1 or TRBD2 (6 bases each). The CDR3 spans 14 residues. Here the CDR3 reads CASSSGGRSYEQCF. CDR3 sequence (DNA): TGTGCCAGCAGTTCCGGGGGCCGATCCTACGAGCAGTGCTTC.

In this sample, this clonotype turned up many times. The J gene is TRBJ2-1, the V gene TRBV21-1; TRBD2 is taken as the D call from the table, unchecked against the DNA. TRBV21-1 constitutes a pseudogene. This CDR3 comprises 18 residues. The CDR3 spells CASSKVPPGTSDHNEQFF. CDR3 DNA sequence: TGTGCCAGCAGCAAGGTCCCTCCGGGGACTAGCGACCACAATGAGCAGTTCTTC.

This chain joins TRBV7-9 and TRBJ2-7; 8 nucleotides align to TRBD1. The trim removed 5 bases at V and 3 bases at J, leaving 6 bases unmatched. The length of the CDR3 is 14 residues. Per the germline V gene, CDR1 is SEHNR and CDR2 is FQNEAQ (reference sequence). CDR3: CASSPRDRLYEQYF. The CDR3 coding sequence is TGTGCCAGCAGCCCGCGGGACAGGCTCTACGAGCAGTACTTC.

This clonotype has a handful of counts. This chain connects TRBV27 to TRBJ2-7, with 13 bases fitting TRBD2. With 5 bases clipped from V and 2 bases from J, the junction kept 6 bases outside the gene matches. The CDR3 spans 16 residues. Germline lookup yields CDR1 MNHEY and CDR2 SMNVEV (reference sequence). The CDR3 loop is CASSATSGRAPYEQYF. The DNA for the CDR3 is TGTGCCAGCAGTGCCACTAGCGGGAGGGCCCCCTACGAGCAGTACTTC.

Remarks on this clonotype: Mismatch with germline at one junction end may stem from a read error. This chain uses TRBV27 with TRBJ2-1; tentatively, D is TRBD2 (5 bases). Germline V lookup: CDR1 MNHEY, CDR2 SMNVEV (reference sequence). The CDR3 has 12 amino acids. Written as DNA, the CDR3 is TGTGCCAGTCGGACCGGGGTCAATGAGCAGATCTTC. This translates into CASRTGVNEQIF.

Many counts were recorded for this clonotype. The chain carries TRBV24-1 and TRBJ2-2, with a possible D match to TRBD1 (6 bases). V was trimmed by 4 bases and J by 2 bases, leaving 13 bases between them. Germline CDR1 and CDR2: KGHDR and SFDVKD. The CDR3 consists of 16 residues. The CDR3 bases are TGTGCCACCAGTGAACATAGGGGACACAACACCGGGGAGCTGTTTTTT. Amino acids: CATSEHRGHNTGELFF.

The rearrangement uses TRBV11-2 and TRBJ1-1; possible D gene TRBD1, 5 bases. V lost 4 bases, J lost 0 bases, and 15 bases lay in between. Germline CDR1 reads SGHAT; CDR2 reads FQNNGV. This CDR3 has 16 residues. CDR3 protein: CASSSGWTDMNTEAFF. CDR3 bases: TGTGCCAGCAGCTCCGGATGGACGGACATGAACACTGAAGCTTTCTTT.

The chain's CDR3 is CASSPGQGENTEAFF. Here the CDR3 DNA reads TGTGCCAGCAGCCCCGGACAGGGTGAGAACACTGAAGCTTTCTTT. The chain joins TRBV7-7 to TRBJ1-1; 8 bases are a match to TRBD1. Germline-derived CDR1 and CDR2 are SSHAT and FNYEAQ (reference sequence). Trimming cost V 5 bases and J 1 base; bases outside gene matches: 6. This CDR3 contains 15 residues.

Of note for this clonotype: Sequence at one end of the junction differs from germline and may be a read error. This rearrangement joins TRBV9 to TRBJ1-5; no definite D call. Germline CDR1 SGDLS, CDR2 YYNGEE. CDR3 length equals 13 residues. The CDR3 region has the DNA TGTGCCAGCAGCGGGGCTGGGAATCTGCCCCAGCATTTT. Translation: CASSGAGNLPQHF.

Regarding this clonotype: The junction departs from germline at one end; a sequencing error may be responsible. The rearrangement uses TRBV28 and TRBJ2-5; 7 bases align to TRBD2. This CDR3 contains 16 residues. CDR1 is MDHEN, CDR2 SYDVKM, per germline. The DNA for the CDR3 is TGTGCCAGCAGTCCATGGACTAGTCGTGCCCAAGAGTCCCAGTACTTC. Its protein product is CASSPWTSRAQESQYF. Drawing the rest from reference TRBV28 and TRBJ2-5, the complete variable domain is DVKVTQSSRYLVKRTGEKVFLECVQDMDHENMFWYRQDPGLGLRLIYFSYDVKMKEKGDIPEGYSVSREKKERFSLILESASTNQTSMYLCASSPWTSRAQESQYFGPGTRLLVL.

This clonotype was recorded a few times. The rearrangement joins TRBV28 to TRBJ2-5; the D is unclear. Germline assignment: CDR1 MDHEN and CDR2 SYDVKM. V shed 7 bases and J shed 5 bases, with 8 bases lying between them. The CDR3 extends over 11 amino acids. The CDR3 region has the DNA TGTGCCAGCACCTACCTCGAGACCCAGTACTTC. This codes for CASTYLETQYF.

This clonotype was seen more than once but under ten times. V gene TRBV20-1 combines with J gene TRBJ2-6; D remains unclear. V was shortened by 2 bases and J by 3 bases, with 11 bases between the two germline ends. The CDR3 sequence is 15 residues long. Germline lookup yields CDR1 DFQATT and CDR2 SNEGSKA (reference sequence). In DNA, the CDR3 is TGCAGTGCTAGAAGTGCCGACTTTGGGGCCAACGTCCTGACTTTC. Its translation: CSARSADFGANVLTF.

Turning to this clonotype: A much larger clone differs by one base, so this may be a read error. The chain carries TRBV28 and TRBJ2-7; either TRBD1 or TRBD2 may fit D (5 bases each). Germline V gene data show CDR1 as MDHEN and CDR2 as SYDVKM. The germline V and J ends were trimmed by 7 bases and 0 bases, with 16 bases remaining between them. This CDR3 has 15 amino acids. CDR3 amino acids: CASNLGQAGSYEQYF. CDR3 bases: TGTGCCAGCAATTTGGGGCAGGCGGGCTCCTACGAGCAGTACTTC.

This clonotype was found a few times. This chain uses TRBV5-4 with TRBJ2-1; D is possibly TRBD1 (5 bases). The germline CDR1 and CDR2 sequences are SGHNT and YYREEE (reference sequence). V was clipped by 0 bases and J by 10 bases, with 11 bases between them. The CDR3 has 13 amino acids. CDR3 in DNA: TGTGCCAGCAGCTTGGAGACAGTCCCCGAGCAGTTCTTC. Amino acids: CASSLETVPEQFF.

This clonotype was counted once. At one of its ends the junction is not consistent with the germline gene, which may arise from a read error. The CDR3: CASSAGNNNQAPLF. Written as DNA, the CDR3 is TGTGCCAGCAGCGCGGGAAATAACAACCAGGCTCCGCTTTTT. The J gene is TRBJ1-5, the V gene TRBV6-4; D is unresolved. This CDR3 has 14 amino acids. Germline CDR1 MRHNA, CDR2 SNTAGT.

As concerns this clonotype: A read error may produce the germline difference seen at one junction end. This chain links TRBV19 with TRBJ2-2; D is perhaps TRBD2 (5 bases). Germline CDR1 LNHDA, CDR2 SQIVND (reference sequence). This CDR3 has 10 residues. CDR3 nucleotides: TGCGGGAATTTGACCGGGGAGCTGTTTTTT. Translated: CGNLTGELFF.

This clonotype was counted only a few times. The chain carries TRBV27 and TRBJ2-5, with D tentatively TRBD1 or TRBD2 (5 bases each). The CDR3 extends over 16 amino acids. The germline V gene encodes CDR1 MNHEY and CDR2 SMNVEV (reference sequence). Trimming stripped 6 bases from V and 4 bases from J, with 21 bases between. CDR3 bases: TGTGCCAGCAGGTCTCGGGGCCCGCTAGTTGGAGAGACCCAGTACTTC. This gives the protein CASRSRGPLVGETQYF.

Remarks on this clonotype: A read error is possible here, since a much larger clone lies one base away. This chain connects TRBV28 to TRBJ1-5; D is unclear. CDR3 size: 13 residues. Germline loops: CDR1 MDHEN, CDR2 SYDVKM. The CDR3 sequence is CASSFSFHQLQHF. CDR3 in DNA: TGTGCCAGCAGTTTCTCCTTTCATCAGCTCCAGCATTTT.

This clonotype was seen a handful of times. The chain carries TRBV6-2 or TRBV6-3 and TRBJ2-7; no reliable D call. Germline V gene data show CDR1 as MNHEY and CDR2 as SVGEGT. V was clipped by 4 bases and J by 6 bases, with 7 bases between them. This CDR3 comprises 11 residues. The CDR3 here is CASSLRSEQYF. CDR3 DNA: TGTGCCAGCAGTTTGCGGAGCGAGCAGTACTTC.

The table lists this clonotype with a few counts. The V gene is TRBV13, the J gene TRBJ2-1, with D unresolved. CDR3 length equals 15 residues. V shed 0 bases and J shed 3 bases, with 9 bases lying between them. Germline CDR1 and CDR2: PRHDT and FYEKMQ (reference sequence). CDR3 amino acids: CASSLGLGNYNEQFF. CDR3 sequence (DNA): TGTGCCAGCAGCTTAGGGTTGGGAAACTACAATGAGCAGTTCTTC.

The chain recombines TRBV6-2 or TRBV6-3 with TRBJ2-2; possible D gene TRBD2, 6 bases. V was cut by 6 bases and J by 5 bases, with 7 bases left in between. CDR1 MNHEY and CDR2 SVGEGT come from the germline V gene. The CDR3 runs to 12 residues. DNA of the CDR3: TGTGCCAGCAGGGAGGGGACCGGGGAGCTGTTTTTT. The encoded protein is CASREGTGELFF.

There are many counts of this clonotype. The CDR3 sequence: CASSQTGQSEQYF. In DNA, the CDR3 is TGTGCCAGCAGCCAGACGGGACAGTCCGAGCAGTACTTC. This sequence joins TRBV16 and TRBJ2-7, with 7 bases lining up with TRBD1. This CDR3 contains 13 residues. The junction had 5 bases not matched to a gene; V was cut back by 3 bases and J by 6 bases. Per germline, CDR1 KGHSY and CDR2 FQNENV.

The chain is built from TRBV20-1 and TRBJ1-5; 7 bases are a match to TRBD1. Losses at the gene ends were 8 bases for V and 2 bases for J; bases not matched to a gene: 3. This CDR3 contains 12 residues. From germline, CDR1 is DFQATT and CDR2 SNEGSKA (reference sequence). DNA of the CDR3: TGCAGTACAGGGGTCGGCAATCAGCCCCAGCATTTT. Amino acid sequence: CSTGVGNQPQHF.

With regard to this clonotype: A read error may account for a junction end that differs from germline. The J gene is TRBJ2-7, the V gene TRBV6-5; the D gene is possibly TRBD2 (5 bases). Germline CDR1 MNHEY, CDR2 SVGAGI. This CDR3 spans 13 amino acids. This CDR3 is CASRYFRRGEEYF. The CDR3 DNA is TGTGCCAGCAGATACTTCCGACGGGGTGAGGAGTACTTC.

J is TRBJ2-2 and V is TRBV6-5; tentative D call: TRBD2 (5 bases). V was shortened by 6 bases and J by 2 bases, with 10 bases between the two germline ends. The CDR3 length is 14 residues. The germline V gene has CDR1 MNHEY and CDR2 SVGAGI. In nucleotides, the CDR3 is TGTGCCAGCAGATACGGGGAAAACACCGGGGAGCTGTTTTTT. Translated: CASRYGENTGELFF.

This clonotype was recorded a few times. The chain has TRBV24-1 and TRBJ1-2; no firm D call. The CDR3 spans 11 residues. Trimming shortened V by 2 bases and J by 3 bases, and 0 bases separated the two germline ends. In germline, CDR1 is KGHDR, CDR2 SFDVKD. Here the CDR3 reads CATSDYYGYTF. Written as DNA, the CDR3 is TGTGCCACCAGTGATTACTATGGCTACACCTTC.

This chain connects TRBV19 to TRBJ2-1; D unresolved. The CDR3 is 16 residues long. The germline V gene encodes CDR1 LNHDA and CDR2 SQIVND (reference sequence). V lost 3 bases and J 5 bases, leaving 17 bases between the germline ends. In DNA, the CDR3 is TGTGCCAGTAGTATTCGGAGCGAGTTTACCCACAATGAGCAGTTCTTC. Protein sequence: CASSIRSEFTHNEQFF.

This clonotype was picked up many times. The rearrangement joins TRBV14 to TRBJ2-3; TRBD2 aligns across 7 bases. This CDR3 comprises 16 residues. The V gene end was trimmed by 0 bases and the J gene end by 3 bases; junction bases not matched to a gene: 6. The germline V gene encodes CDR1 SGHDN and CDR2 FVKESK. CDR3 region: CASSQEGIAGTDTQYF. The CDR3 DNA sequence: TGTGCCAGCAGCCAAGAAGGAATAGCGGGTACAGATACGCAGTATTTT. The full variable domain, rest sourced from reference TRBV14 and TRBJ2-3, is EAGVTQFPSHSVIEKGQTVTLRCDPISGHDNLYWYRRVMGKEIKFLLHFVKESKQDESGMPNNRFLAERTGGTYSTLKVQPAELEDSGVYFCASSQEGIAGTDTQYFGPGTRLTVL.

The V and J genes are TRBV12-3 or TRBV12-4 and TRBJ2-5; 12 nucleotides agree with TRBD1. CDR3 length: 18 amino acids. V was pared by 4 bases and J by 4 bases, with 13 bases of the junction left unmatched. CDR3 in amino acids: CASSSLPPGQGARETQYF. Here the CDR3 DNA reads TGTGCCAGCAGTTCCCTCCCTCCGGGACAGGGGGCGCGAGAGACCCAGTACTTC.